This T cell receptor (beta chain) was identified during a study of blood T cell repertoires in COVID-19. Overall study context: Samples taken during acute and convalescent COVID-19 were collected in the United States, Italy and Spain.

In the original processing: Amplification from reference gene primers served as the basis for estimated nucleated cell counts. Here immunoSEQ multiplex PCR was the method, and the copy in TCRdb shows in-frame clones only, minus some. The V and J calls and clone size come from that table; D and trimming were worked out from the DNA. Found here are approximately 210,000 clones, 70% to 90% of them singletons; the top ten hold around 5.5%. Germline loops: CDR1 LNHDA, CDR2 SQIVND (reference sequence). V was clipped by 3 bases and J by 3 bases, with 11 bases between them. The CDR3 spans 14 residues. The sequencing input was peripheral blood. This clonotype was sampled from a woman in her 70s with active or convalescent COVID-19. J is TRBJ2-5 and V is TRBV19; maybe TRBD1 (5 bases). CDR3 coding DNA: TGTGCCAGTAGTATTGGGCAGGGCGAAGAGACCCAGTACTTC. Translation: CASSIGQGEETQYF.